This TCR beta chain was profiled in a study of PD-1 blockade in classical Hodgkin lymphoma. Study-wide findings and caveats: What drove the repertoire differences, possibly disease activity or prior therapy, has not been defined. Lower baseline TCR diversity was reported for newly diagnosed patients than for healthy donors.

For this clone: Its cognate antigen is unknown.

The germline V gene encodes CDR1 SGHVS and CDR2 FNYEAQ. The CDR3 extends over 15 amino acids. Trimming cost V 4 bases and J 5 bases, with 14 bases left between them. Time point noted: cycle 4 day 1 (C4D1), after 6 weeks of nivolumab. Following autologous stem cell transplantation, relapse occurred in every patient, and exposure to brentuximab vedotin varied. The assay was immunoSEQ multiplex PCR, and TCRdb's table has in-frame clones only and misses some. The sample consists of around 92,000 clones, approximately 83% of them appearing once. The sequence came from a human donor with classical Hodgkin lymphoma. The sequenced sample was peripheral blood mononuclear cells (PBMCs), obtained before the fourth cycle of nivolumab. The chain has TRBV7-6 and TRBJ2-2; a weak D match, TRBD2 (6 bases). CDR3 sequence: CASSWPAAGTGELFF. For the CDR3, the DNA is TGTGCCAGCAGCTGGCCAGCCGCGGGGACCGGGGAGCTGTTTTTT.